One sample yielded the 29 T cell receptor beta chains listed below, sequenced in a study of shared clonotypes between healthy human individuals. Method: immunoSEQ multiplex PCR; TCRdb's copy keeps in-frame clones and lacks some. The sample records about 2,200,000 clones, 90% to 95% being singletons. Naive CD8 isolation took CD45RO-negative cells positively selected for CCR7 and excluded terminally differentiated effector memory CD45RA+ cells. The sample taken for sequencing was naive CD8+ T cells from PBMCs. Source of these receptors: a man in his late teens or twenties in good health. Some clones in this sample may be carry-over from other donors' samples.

In regard to this clone: Within the sample, other DNA sequences also encode this same CDR3. V and J are TRBV5-1 and TRBJ2-7; D is undetermined. V was shortened by 0 bases and J by 3 bases, with 7 bases between the two germline ends. CDR1 is SGHRS, CDR2 YFSETQ, per germline. The CDR3 spans 13 residues. The CDR3 sequence: CASSLAGRYEQYF. DNA of the CDR3: TGCGCCAGCAGCTTGGCGGGCCGCTACGAGCAGTACTTC.

J is TRBJ1-2 and V is TRBV9; a weak D match, TRBD1 (6 bases). Trimming removed 5 bases at V and 3 bases at J, with 17 bases between. CDR1 and CDR2 (germline): SGDLS, YYNGEE. The CDR3 has 15 amino acids. The DNA of the CDR3 is TGTGCCAGCAGGGGGGACATCCGCGGGGACTATGGCTACACCTTC. Translating it yields CASRGDIRGDYGYTF.

The V gene is TRBV9, the J gene TRBJ2-1, with TRBD2 matching 7 bases. The CDR3 length is 16 residues. Per germline, CDR1 SGDLS and CDR2 YYNGEE. V shed 4 bases, J shed 9 bases, and the junction held 16 bases outside the gene matches. In nucleotides, the CDR3 is TGTGCCAGCAGCCCTCTAGGTGGGGAGGGCCGGGGTGAGCAGTTCTTC. Translated, it gives CASSPLGGEGRGEQFF.

The rearrangement joins TRBV7-2 to TRBJ2-7; D is unclear. V gave up 1 base and J gave up 3 bases, with 10 bases separating them. The length of the CDR3 is 14 residues. Germline V gene data show CDR1 as SGHTA and CDR2 as FQGNSA. The CDR3 loop reads CASSLGTPNYEQYF. The CDR3 region has the DNA TGTGCCAGCAGCTTAGGGACCCCCAACTACGAGCAGTACTTC. Based on the CDR3 plus reference TRBV7-2 and TRBJ2-7, the full variable domain is GAGVSQSPSNKVTEKGKDVELRCDPISGHTALYWYRQSLGQGLEFLIYFQGNSAPDKSGLPSDRFSAERTGGSVSTLTIQRTQQEDSAVYLCASSLGTPNYEQYFGPGTRLTVT.

This rearrangement joins TRBV19 to TRBJ1-2; the D is unclear. V lost 5 bases and J 3 bases, leaving 10 bases between the germline ends. The CDR3 has 13 amino acids. Germline CDR1 reads LNHDA; CDR2 reads SQIVND (reference sequence). The CDR3 reads CASSPAADYGYTF. Here the CDR3 DNA reads TGTGCCAGTAGTCCTGCGGCGGACTATGGCTACACCTTC.

The gene calls are TRBV6-5 and TRBJ2-7; tentative D call: TRBD1 (6 bases). Germline V CDR1 and CDR2: MNHEY, SVGAGI. The CDR3 extends over 15 amino acids. Trimming took 6 bases from V and 3 from J, leaving 18 bases between them. CDR3 DNA: TGTGCCAGCAGCTTAAGCAGAGGACAGTTCTACGAGCAGTACTTC. Amino acids: CASSLSRGQFYEQYF.

This chain joins TRBV5-4 and TRBJ2-3; D is perhaps TRBD1 (6 bases). The V and J ends lost 3 bases and 6 bases respectively, with 14 bases between them. Germline CDR1 reads SGHNT; CDR2 reads YYREEE (reference sequence). This CDR3 contains 14 residues. CDR3 sequence reads: CASSWGRGIDTQYF. Written as DNA, the CDR3 is TGTGCCAGCAGCTGGGGGCGAGGGATCGATACGCAGTATTTT.

The CDR3 protein is CASSPRRTRQASGPGELFF. The DNA for the CDR3 is TGTGCCAGCAGTCCCCGTCGGACTCGACAGGCCTCGGGGCCCGGGGAGCTGTTTTTT. The chain combines TRBV28 with TRBJ2-2; TRBD1 might be the D (6 bases). This CDR3 is built from 19 residues. Trimming shortened V by 5 bases and J by 6 bases, and 28 bases separated the two germline ends. Germline-derived CDR1 and CDR2 are MDHEN and SYDVKM.

The genes are TRBV7-9 and TRBJ1-1; D remains ambiguous. The CDR3 is made up of 12 amino acids. V was shortened by 6 bases and J by 6 bases, with 11 bases between the two germline ends. Germline V gene sequence: CDR1 SEHNR, CDR2 FQNEAQ (reference sequence). The CDR3 nucleotides read TGTGCCAGCAGTTCTAGCTCTGCTGAAGCTTTCTTT. Amino acid sequence: CASSSSSAEAFF.

This chain uses TRBV5-1 with TRBJ2-7; 7 nucleotides match TRBD2. V shed 1 base and J 0 bases; nucleotides not matched to a gene: 4. CDR1 and CDR2 from the germline V gene are SGHRS and YFSETQ. CDR3 length: 15 amino acids. The DNA of the CDR3 is TGCGCCAGCAGCTTGTTCGGCGGGAGCTCCTACGAGCAGTACTTC. Amino acid sequence: CASSLFGGSSYEQYF.

V is TRBV13 and J is TRBJ2-4, with 8 positions matching TRBD1. The CDR3 has 19 residues. The V and J ends lost 4 bases and 2 bases, in that order; junction bases with no gene match: 16. Germline V lookup: CDR1 PRHDT, CDR2 FYEKMQ (reference sequence). CDR3 DNA: TGTGCCAGCAGCTCCACCCCGGGACAGGCTCTCCTCTCCAAAAACATTCAGTACTTC. It specifies CASSSTPGQALLSKNIQYF.

The chain combines TRBV5-8 with TRBJ1-2; D ambiguous. This CDR3 is 10 amino acids long. Per the germline V gene, CDR1 is SGHTS and CDR2 is YDEGEE. V was clipped by 9 bases and J by 8 bases, with 11 bases between them. The CDR3 DNA sequence: TGTGCCAACCTACTCCGGGGCTACACCTTC. Protein: CANLLRGYTF.

V and J are TRBV30 and TRBJ2-7; D remains unclear. Germline-derived CDR1 and CDR2 are GTSNPN and SVGIG (reference sequence). With 3 bases removed from V and 3 bases from J, the gap between germline ends came to 9 bases. This CDR3 region has 12 residues. CDR3 nucleotide sequence: TGTGCCTGGAGGGACGGATACTACGAGCAGTACTTC. Translating it yields CAWRDGYYEQYF.

The CDR3 DNA reads TGTGCCAGCAGTTCCTGGGACAGGGCCACAGATACGCAGTATTTT. Translated, it gives CASSSWDRATDTQYF. The chain has TRBV27 and TRBJ2-3; 9 positions agree with TRBD1. V was clipped by 4 bases and J by 2 bases; unmatched bases: 4. Germline CDR1 is MNHEY and CDR2 is SMNVEV (reference sequence). The CDR3 is 15 residues long.

In the case of this clone: Additional DNA sequences in this sample encode the identical CDR3. This chain connects TRBV29-1 to TRBJ1-3; no clear D gene. V was shortened by 6 bases and J by 0 bases, with 3 bases between the two germline ends. The CDR3 extends over 11 amino acids. CDR1 is SQVTM, CDR2 ANQGSEA, per germline. In nucleotides, the CDR3 is TGCAGCGTGGACTCTGGAAACACCATATATTTT. Translating gives CSVDSGNTIYF.

Note on this clone: Other DNA sequences in this specimen translate into the identical CDR3. In DNA, the CDR3 is TGTGCCAGCAGTTACTCGGAGGGGACTGAAGCTTTCTTT. Translating it yields CASSYSEGTEAFF. The chain joins TRBV6-6 to TRBJ1-1; a weak D match, TRBD1 (5 bases). Germline values: CDR1 MNHNY, CDR2 SVGAGI (reference sequence). This CDR3 has 13 residues. Trimming took off 0 bases at V and 5 bases at J, with 7 bases between the two ends.

Worth noting for this clone: The sample carries other DNA sequences with the same CDR3. This sequence joins TRBV27 and TRBJ1-1; the D is unclear. CDR3 length: 13 residues. Germline-derived CDR1 and CDR2 are MNHEY and SMNVEV (reference sequence). Trimming took 3 bases from V and 2 from J, leaving 7 bases between them. CDR3 nucleotide sequence: TGTGCCAGCAGTTTTTGGGAAAACACTGAAGCTTTCTTT. Encoded protein: CASSFWENTEAFF.

The V gene is TRBV6-6, the J gene TRBJ2-5; D not certain. This CDR3 has 15 residues. Trimming cost V 0 bases and J 0 bases, with 8 bases left between them. In germline, CDR1 is MNHNY, CDR2 SVGAGI (reference sequence). DNA for the CDR3: TGTGCCAGCAGTTACTCGAAGATGTACCAAGAGACCCAGTACTTC. Its translation is CASSYSKMYQETQYF.

The chain couples TRBV27 to TRBJ2-7; tentatively, D is TRBD1 (6 bases). The CDR3 runs to 14 residues. In germline, CDR1 is MNHEY, CDR2 SMNVEV (reference sequence). The germline V and J ends were trimmed by 5 bases and 3 bases, with 14 bases remaining between them. CDR3 DNA: TGTGCCAGCAGTGAAAGACAGGATTTCTACGAGCAGTACTTC. Translated: CASSERQDFYEQYF.

This chain links TRBV7-9 with TRBJ1-2, with D uncertain. The CDR3 sequence is 13 residues long. Per germline, CDR1 SEHNR and CDR2 FQNEAQ (reference sequence). Trimming pared 4 bases from V and 6 bases from J, leaving 12 bases between. This chain's CDR3 is CASSSGVKNGYTF. In DNA form, the CDR3 reads TGTGCCAGCAGCTCAGGCGTAAAGAATGGCTACACCTTC.

This clone showed up just once. The chain is built from TRBV19 and TRBJ1-1; D uncertain. The CDR3 is made up of 15 amino acids. Deletions cut 5 bases from V and 3 bases from J, with 16 bases between. Germline V lookup: CDR1 LNHDA, CDR2 SQIVND (reference sequence). Here the CDR3 reads CASSPGRLFDTEAFF. The CDR3 DNA follows: TGTGCCAGTAGTCCCGGGAGGCTCTTCGACACTGAAGCTTTCTTT.

The chain couples TRBV9 to TRBJ1-1; D perhaps matches TRBD1 (6 bases). Germline V gene lookup returns CDR1 SGDLS and CDR2 YYNGEE. The length of the CDR3 is 15 residues. The V end was cut by 3 bases, the J end by 9 bases, with 21 bases between. This CDR3 is CASSAGAGLGGQAFF. In nucleotides, the CDR3 is TGTGCCAGCAGCGCCGGGGCGGGACTGGGGGGGCAAGCTTTCTTT.

A note on this clone: Different DNA sequences within this sample yield the same CDR3. The V gene is TRBV29-1, the J gene TRBJ2-7; D may correspond to TRBD1 or TRBD2 (5 bases each). The CDR3 is 13 amino acids. Trimming left V 6 bases short and J 0 bases short, with 12 bases between. The germline V gene has CDR1 SQVTM and CDR2 ANQGSEA. The CDR3 spells CSVGGGSSYEQYF. CDR3 coding DNA: TGCAGCGTCGGTGGGGGTTCCTCCTACGAGCAGTACTTC.

The chain employs TRBV5-1 and TRBJ2-7, with 8 bases that match TRBD1. Germline loops: CDR1 SGHRS, CDR2 YFSETQ. This CDR3 is 14 amino acids long. J lost 2 bases, V lost 5 bases, and 6 bases had no gene match. CDR3 region: CASRSGQGTYEQYF. DNA of the CDR3: TGCGCCAGCAGATCAGGACAGGGTACCTACGAGCAGTACTTC.

V gene TRBV27 combines with J gene TRBJ1-5; D is ambiguous. CDR1 and CDR2 from the germline V gene are MNHEY and SMNVEV (reference sequence). Trimming took 0 bases from V and 6 from J, leaving 3 bases between them. This CDR3 spans 12 amino acids. This CDR3 is CASSLSVQPQHF. In DNA, the CDR3 is TGTGCCAGCAGTTTATCCGTTCAGCCCCAGCATTTT.

V and J are TRBV25-1 and TRBJ1-3, with TRBD1 matching over 7 bases. This CDR3 contains 18 residues. The germline CDR1 and CDR2 sequences are MGHDK and SYGVNS. The V gene end was trimmed by 1 base and the J gene end by 0 bases; junction bases not matched to a gene: 9. The CDR3 DNA follows: TGTGCCAGCAGTGAATGGGGAAGGACAGGCCGCTCTGGAAACACCATATATTTT. Its translation is CASSEWGRTGRSGNTIYF. The whole variable domain, filled in from reference TRBV25-1 and TRBJ1-3, reads EADIYQTPRYLVIGTGKKITLECSQTMGHDKMYWYQQDPGMELHLIHYSYGVNSTEKGDLSSESTVSRIRTEHFPLTLESARPSHTSQYLCASSEWGRTGRSGNTIYFGEGSWLTVV.

As regards this clone: Within the sample, other DNA sequences also encode this same CDR3. The V and J genes are TRBV28 and TRBJ2-7; D is possibly TRBD1 (6 bases). CDR1 and CDR2 (germline): MDHEN, SYDVKM. The CDR3 extends over 13 amino acids. The V end lost 3 bases, the J end lost 4 bases, and 10 bases lay between the germline ends. The CDR3 DNA reads TGTGCCAGCAGTTTGCTACAGGGTTACGAGCAGTACTTC. Its protein is CASSLLQGYEQYF.

This sequence joins TRBV4-3 and TRBJ2-5, with TRBD2 matching over 7 bases. Trimming took 4 bases from V and 4 from J; bases not matched to a gene: 9. The germline gives CDR1 LGHNA, CDR2 YSLEER. The CDR3 totals 15 residues. The CDR3 DNA reads as TGCGCCAGCAGCCGCCTCCTAGCGGATAGAGAGACCCAGTACTTC. It yields the protein CASSRLLADRETQYF.

The chain employs TRBV9 and TRBJ2-4, with a possible D match to TRBD1 (5 bases). The V gene's germline CDR1 is SGDLS and CDR2 YYNGEE. The CDR3 runs 14 residues. Trimming took 0 bases from V and 7 from J, leaving 11 bases between them. The CDR3 is CASSVAAGRNIQYF. The CDR3, as DNA: TGTGCCAGCAGCGTAGCGGCAGGGCGGAACATTCAGTACTTC.